A selection of T cell receptor beta chains follows, all from one sample in a study of T cell responses to AZD1222 COVID-19 vaccine. This table comes from immunoSEQ multiplex PCR, and its TCRdb copy is limited to in-frame clones, with some not included. The table lists around 160,000 clones, around 94% of them singletons. The sample in question was peripheral blood, obtained on day 0 of AZD1222 vaccination. All receptors derive from an adult in good health. CDR3s include the opening cysteine and the closing phenylalanine or tryptophan. The order of the fields is D gene, V gene, clone size, J gene, CDR3 protein, CDR3 DNA. The D gene is left open where the match is weak. Expanded clones get a size class; other rows say once, few or many, or leave the size out.

-	TRBV28	-	TRBJ1-2	CATTENYGYTF	TGTGCCACCACAGAGAACTATGGCTACACCTTC
-	TRBV6-4	-	TRBJ1-1	CASSDSPLGRAEAFF	TGTGCCAGCAGTGACTCCCCTTTGGGCAGGGCTGAAGCTTTCTTT
TRBD2	TRBV27	-	TRBJ2-1	CASSLEGWEGNEQFF	TGTGCCAGCAGTTTAGAGGGGTGGGAGGGCAATGAGCAGTTCTTC
-	TRBV5-1	-	TRBJ2-1	CASSLDSVNEQFF	TGCGCCAGCAGCTTAGATAGCGTAAATGAGCAGTTCTTC
-	TRBV18	-	TRBJ2-7	CASSPPPGLDEQYF	TGTGCCAGCTCACCACCACCGGGGTTGGACGAGCAGTACTTC
-	TRBV27	-	TRBJ1-1	CASSFRRARGTEAFF	TGTGCCAGCAGTTTCCGCAGGGCTAGGGGCACTGAAGCTTTCTTT
TRBD2	TRBV11-2	-	TRBJ2-3	CASSLAGDTQYF	TGTGCCAGCAGCCTAGCGGGAGATACGCAGTATTTT
-	TRBV15	-	TRBJ2-7	CATSRDRGAGSSSYEQYF	TGTGCCACCAGCAGAGATCGCGGGGCGGGATCGAGCTCCTACGAGCAGTACTTC
-	TRBV27	-	TRBJ2-1	CASSFSYLAGPDNEQFF	TGTGCCAGCAGTTTTTCGTATCTCGCGGGGCCGGACAATGAGCAGTTCTTC
-	TRBV4-1	-	TRBJ1-2	CASSQGRIYTF	TGCGCCAGCAGCCAGGGCCGTATCTACACCTTC
-	TRBV6-5	-	TRBJ2-3	CASSYRALDTQYF	TGTGCCAGCAGTTACCGGGCGTTAGATACGCAGTATTTT
-	TRBV12-3/TRBV12-4	-	TRBJ1-2	CASSNNLYGYTF	TGTGCCAGCAGTAATAACCTTTATGGCTACACCTTC
-	TRBV3-1/TRBV3-2	-	TRBJ2-7	CASSRRASYEQYF	TGTGCCAGCAGCCGGCGGGCCTCCTACGAGCAGTACTTC
TRBD1	TRBV5-1	few	TRBJ2-7	CASSVDRGYEQYF	TGCGCCAGCAGCGTGGACAGGGGCTACGAGCAGTACTTC
-	TRBV11-2	-	TRBJ2-1	CASSLGGSVYNEQFF	TGTGCCAGCAGCTTAGGAGGGAGTGTTTACAATGAGCAGTTCTTC
TRBD2	TRBV5-4	-	TRBJ2-5	CASSGRLAGEQETQYF	TGTGCCAGCAGCGGACGACTAGCGGGGGAGCAAGAGACCCAGTACTTC
-	TRBV12-3/TRBV12-4	-	TRBJ1-6	CASSEREGSPLHF	TGTGCCAGCAGTGAGAGGGAAGGTTCACCCCTCCACTTT
TRBD1	TRBV9	-	TRBJ1-6	CASSARGQADSPLHF	TGTGCCAGCAGCGCAAGGGGACAGGCGGATTCACCCCTCCACTTT
-	TRBV28	-	TRBJ1-5	CASSLPDHQPQHF	TGTGCCAGCAGTTTGCCAGATCATCAGCCCCAGCATTTT
TRBD2	TRBV5-5	-	TRBJ2-7	CASSLQGSGSYEQYF	TGTGCCAGCAGCTTGCAGGGTAGCGGGAGCTACGAGCAGTACTTC
-	TRBV12-5	-	TRBJ2-1	CASGVVGAHNEQFF	TGTGCTAGTGGGGTGGTGGGAGCCCACAATGAGCAGTTCTTC
-	TRBV5-5	-	TRBJ2-1	CASSDLGPSSYNEQFF	TGTGCCAGCAGCGATTTGGGACCCAGCTCCTACAATGAGCAGTTCTTC
-	TRBV3-1/TRBV3-2	-	TRBJ1-5	CASSQGLLSNQPQHF	TGTGCCAGCAGCCAAGGACTCCTTAGCAATCAGCCCCAGCATTTT
-	TRBV5-1	-	TRBJ1-3	CASSLEMGGNTIYF	TGCGCCAGCAGCTTGGAAATGGGGGGTAACACCATATATTTT
-	TRBV19	-	TRBJ1-1	CASSITGSFSNTEAFF	TGTGCCAGTAGTATAACAGGTTCGTTTTCGAACACTGAAGCTTTCTTT
-	TRBV5-1	-	TRBJ1-1	CASSSGAGEAFF	TGCGCCAGCAGCTCCGGGGCAGGAGAAGCTTTCTTT
-	TRBV3-1/TRBV3-2	once	TRBJ1-4	CASSQLQNEKLFF	TGTGCCAGCAGCCAACTCCAGAATGAAAAACTGTTTTTT
TRBD2	TRBV27	-	TRBJ2-7	CASSFGTSGAYEQYF	TGTGCCAGCAGTTTCGGGACTAGCGGCGCCTACGAGCAGTACTTC
-	TRBV4-1	-	TRBJ1-5	CASSQDPGGPQPQHF	TGCGCCAGCAGCCAAGATCCCGGGGGCCCTCAGCCCCAGCATTTT
TRBD1	TRBV27	-	TRBJ2-7	CASSFRGQGFSYEQYF	TGTGCCAGCAGTTTTCGGGGACAGGGATTCTCCTACGAGCAGTACTTC
-	TRBV4-1	-	TRBJ2-1	CASSQDWGDRNQFF	TGCGCCAGCAGCCAAGATTGGGGCGACCGGAATCAGTTCTTC
-	TRBV27	-	TRBJ1-6	CASSLSAESSYNSPLHF	TGTGCCAGCAGTTTATCGGCAGAGAGCTCCTATAATTCACCCCTCCACTTT
-	TRBV27	-	TRBJ1-1	CASSLKGHPNTEAFF	TGTGCCAGCAGTTTAAAGGGACACCCGAACACTGAAGCTTTCTTT
-	TRBV19	-	TRBJ1-1	CASSIDRGPEAFF	TGTGCCAGTAGTATAGACCGGGGTCCTGAAGCTTTCTTT
-	TRBV2	-	TRBJ2-2	CASSVAAVFVTGELFF	TGTGCCAGCAGTGTTGCGGCCGTCTTCGTAACCGGGGAGCTGTTTTTT
TRBD2	TRBV28	once	TRBJ2-1	CASSQRGGWIDEQFF	TGTGCCAGCAGCCAGAGGGGAGGGTGGATTGATGAGCAGTTCTTC
-	TRBV11-2	once	TRBJ1-5	CASSADSPRPQHF	TGTGCCAGCAGCGCCGACAGTCCTCGGCCCCAGCATTTT
TRBD2	TRBV27	-	TRBJ2-1	CASSFGRGGGVKQFF	TGTGCCAGCAGTTTCGGGCGAGGCGGGGGGGTGAAGCAGTTCTTC
TRBD2	TRBV6-5	-	TRBJ2-7	CASLSWTSGHYEQYF	TGTGCCAGCCTTTCTTGGACTAGCGGTCACTACGAGCAGTACTTC
-	TRBV28	-	TRBJ2-1	CASRSTGVSGNEQFF	TGTGCCAGCAGATCGACAGGTGTATCGGGGAATGAGCAGTTCTTC
-	TRBV6-2/TRBV6-3	-	TRBJ1-2	CASSYGVGNGYTF	TGTGCCAGCAGTTACGGGGTGGGGAACGGCTACACCTTC
TRBD1	TRBV9	-	TRBJ1-1	CASSGGQEGAFF	TGTGCCAGCAGCGGCGGACAGGAGGGCGCTTTCTTT
TRBD1	TRBV24-1	-	TRBJ1-5	CATNASGGAQPQHF	TGTGCCACCAATGCTTCAGGGGGCGCGCAGCCCCAGCATTTT
TRBD2	TRBV30	-	TRBJ2-7	CAWRASGYYEQYF	TGTGCCTGGAGGGCTAGCGGGTATTACGAGCAGTACTTC
-	TRBV30	-	TRBJ2-7	CAWSVNPWDPLFFYEQYF	TGTGCCTGGAGTGTAAACCCCTGGGACCCTCTATTCTTCTACGAGCAGTACTTC
-	TRBV5-1	-	TRBJ1-2	CASSLSQGVRVGFNGYTF	TGCGCCAGCAGCTTGTCACAGGGCGTCAGGGTGGGATTTAATGGCTACACCTTC
-	TRBV5-5	-	TRBJ1-1	CASAQGSWAEAFF	TGTGCCAGCGCCCAGGGCTCGTGGGCTGAAGCTTTCTTT
-	TRBV12-3/TRBV12-4	-	TRBJ1-1	CASSSRRAFF	TGTGCCAGCAGTTCCCGAAGGGCTTTCTTT
-	TRBV3-1/TRBV3-2	-	TRBJ1-1	CASSQRSEAEAFF	TGTGCCAGCAGCCAAAGGTCCGAAGCCGAAGCTTTCTTT
-	TRBV11-3	once	TRBJ2-5	CASSSSSGQETQYF	TGTGCCAGCAGCTCGAGTAGCGGACAAGAGACCCAGTACTTC
TRBD1	TRBV28	-	TRBJ1-5	CASSLGTVNSPPQHF	TGTGCCAGCAGTTTAGGGACAGTGAACTCCCCGCCCCAGCATTTT
-	TRBV4-1	-	TRBJ1-4	CASSRVEGFEKLFF	TGCGCCAGCAGCCGGGTCGAGGGCTTTGAAAAACTGTTTTTT